The entry below gives a single TCR beta chain sequence along with its context. This entry belongs to a study of CD8 T cells in Susac syndrome. Per the germline V gene, CDR1 is SQVTM and CDR2 is ANQGSEA. The CDR3 runs 11 residues. Trimming pared 7 bases from V and 4 bases from J, leaving 10 bases between. Reverse transcription used about 0.45 to 1 ug RNA and random hexamers. TCRdb analysed the immunoSEQ multiplex PCR reads with MiXCR anew, one entry per CDR3 protein. Found here are over 150,000 distinct CDR3 sequences, roughly 95% of them singletons; the top ten hold around 0.13%. The chain carries TRBV29-1 and TRBJ1-2; maybe TRBD1 (6 bases). The receptor was derived from a human donor with Susac syndrome. Sequencing input: CD4+ T cells from PBMCs. Written as DNA, the CDR3 is TGCAGCGCAGGGACAAGCTATGGCTACACCTTC. Its protein is CSAGTSYGYTF. The variable domain in full, completed from reference TRBV29-1 and TRBJ1-2, reads SAVISQKPSRDICQRGTSLTIQCQVDSQVTMMFWYRQQPGQSLTLIATANQGSEATYESGFVIDKFPISRPNLTFSTLTVSNMSPEDSSIYLCSAGTSYGYTFGSGTRLTVV.